This T cell receptor (beta chain) was captured in a study of blood T cell repertoires in COVID-19. Study summary: Acute-phase and convalescent COVID-19 samples originated in the United States, Italy and Spain.

Libraries were prepared by immunoSEQ multiplex PCR; TCRdb keeps only in-frame clonotypes and omits some of them. The sample comprises under 300,000 clones, 75% to 90% of which are singletons, and roughly 6% rests with the top ten. The CDR3 is 14 amino acids. V shed 6 bases and J shed 2 bases, with 14 bases lying between them. CDR1 is MNHEY and CDR2 is SMNVEV in the germline V gene (reference sequence). The sequence was obtained from a woman in her thirties with acute COVID-19. This chain links TRBV27 with TRBJ2-7, with D perhaps matching TRBD2 (5 bases). Material for sequencing was PBMCs or T cells enriched from blood (not recorded which). The CDR3 DNA sequence: TGTGCCAGCAGACCTCCGGGGAGAGCCTACGAGCAGTACTTC. Its translation is CASRPPGRAYEQYF.